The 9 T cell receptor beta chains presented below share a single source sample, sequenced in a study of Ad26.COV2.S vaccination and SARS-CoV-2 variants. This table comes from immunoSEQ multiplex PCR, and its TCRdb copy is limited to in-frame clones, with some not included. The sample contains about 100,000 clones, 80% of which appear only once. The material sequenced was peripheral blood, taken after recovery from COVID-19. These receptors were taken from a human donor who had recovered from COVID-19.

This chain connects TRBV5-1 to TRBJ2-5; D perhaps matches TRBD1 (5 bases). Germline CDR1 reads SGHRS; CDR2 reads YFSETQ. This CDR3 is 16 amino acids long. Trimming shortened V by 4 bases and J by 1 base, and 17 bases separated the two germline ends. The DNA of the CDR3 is TGCGCCAGCAGCCTATCAGGGTCACCGACCCAAGAGACCCAGTACTTC. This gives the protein CASSLSGSPTQETQYF.

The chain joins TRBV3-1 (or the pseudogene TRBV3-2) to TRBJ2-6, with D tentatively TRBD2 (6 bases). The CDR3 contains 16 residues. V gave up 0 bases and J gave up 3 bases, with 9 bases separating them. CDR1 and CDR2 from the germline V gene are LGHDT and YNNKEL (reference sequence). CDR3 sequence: CASSQDTGGGANVLTF. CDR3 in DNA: TGTGCCAGCAGCCAAGATACCGGGGGTGGGGCCAACGTCCTGACTTTC.

The CDR3 bases are TGTGCCAGCTCCCACTCGGGGAGCACAGATACGCAGTATTTT. Protein product: CASSHSGSTDTQYF. The V gene is TRBV18, the J gene TRBJ2-3, with D tentatively TRBD2 (5 bases). The CDR3 has 14 amino acids. V was cut by 6 bases and J by 0 bases, with 10 bases left in between. Germline-derived CDR1 and CDR2 are KGHSH and LQKENI.

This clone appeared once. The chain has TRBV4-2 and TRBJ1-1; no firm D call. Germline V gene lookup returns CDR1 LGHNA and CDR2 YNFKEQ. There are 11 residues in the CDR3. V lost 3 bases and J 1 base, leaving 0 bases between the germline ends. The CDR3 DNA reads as TGTGCCAGCAGCCAGAACACTGAAGCTTTCTTT. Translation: CASSQNTEAFF.

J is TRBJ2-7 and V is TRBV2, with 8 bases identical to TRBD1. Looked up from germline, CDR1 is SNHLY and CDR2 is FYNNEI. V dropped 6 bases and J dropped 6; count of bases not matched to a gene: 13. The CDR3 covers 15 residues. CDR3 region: CASRKEGAGGGEQYF. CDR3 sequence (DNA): TGTGCCAGCAGAAAAGAGGGGGCAGGGGGCGGCGAGCAGTACTTC.

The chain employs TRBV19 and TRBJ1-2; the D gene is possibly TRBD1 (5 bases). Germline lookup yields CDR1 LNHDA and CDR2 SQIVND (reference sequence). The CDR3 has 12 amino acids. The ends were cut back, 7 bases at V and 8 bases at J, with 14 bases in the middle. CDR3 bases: TGTGCCAGTACCCAGGTGGGGGACGGCTACACCTTC. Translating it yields CASTQVGDGYTF. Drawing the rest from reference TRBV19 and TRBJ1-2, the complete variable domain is DGGITQSPKYLFRKEGQNVTLSCEQNLNHDAMYWYRQDPGQGLRLIYYSQIVNDFQKGDIAEGYSVSREKKESFPLTVTSAQKNPTAFYLCASTQVGDGYTFGSGTRLTVV.

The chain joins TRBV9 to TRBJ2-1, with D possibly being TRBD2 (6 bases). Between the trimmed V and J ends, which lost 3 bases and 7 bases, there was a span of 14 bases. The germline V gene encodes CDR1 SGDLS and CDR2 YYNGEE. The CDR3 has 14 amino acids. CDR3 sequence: CASSAGRRDNEQFF. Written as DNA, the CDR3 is TGTGCCAGCAGCGCCGGCCGGAGGGATAATGAGCAGTTCTTC.

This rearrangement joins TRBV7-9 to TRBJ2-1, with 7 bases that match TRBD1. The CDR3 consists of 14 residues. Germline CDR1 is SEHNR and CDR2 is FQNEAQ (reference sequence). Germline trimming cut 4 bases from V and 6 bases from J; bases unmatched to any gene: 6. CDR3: CASSSPGTVNEQFF. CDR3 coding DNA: TGTGCCAGCAGCTCGCCAGGGACAGTCAATGAGCAGTTCTTC.

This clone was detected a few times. CDR3 amino acids: CASSLDRNNSPLHF. CDR3 nucleotide sequence: TGCGCCAGCAGCTTGGACAGAAATAATTCACCCCTCCACTTT. V and J are TRBV5-1 and TRBJ1-6; D is unclear. This CDR3 is built from 14 residues. Trimming took 0 bases from V and 5 from J, leaving 6 bases between them. CDR1 and CDR2 (germline): SGHRS, YFSETQ.